This note documents a single TCR beta chain sequence. Its cognate antigen is unknown. The authors loaded about 200 ng DNA, 30,000 to 35,000 T cell genomes, into sorted-subset replicate PCRs. Measured with immunoSEQ multiplex PCR; TCRdb has only the in-frame clones, and not every one. The sample yields roughly 1,800,000 clones, approximately 94% seen once. CD45RO-negative, CCR7-selected cells formed the naive CD8 fraction, which excluded terminally differentiated effector memory CD45RA+ cells. The data stem from a study of shared clonotypes between healthy human individuals. Study-level results: Investigators expected sequencing depth to affect clonotype sharing among donors.

The germline CDR1 and CDR2 sequences are SGDLS and YYNGEE. V was pared by 0 bases and J by 10 bases, with 3 bases of the junction left unmatched. The length of the CDR3 is 13 residues. This clonotype was sampled from a man younger than 35 in good health. The sequenced material came from naive CD8+ T cells sorted from blood. The chain couples TRBV9 to TRBJ2-1; 8 bases line up with TRBD2. The chain's CDR3 is CASSVAGGPEQFF. In DNA form, the CDR3 reads TGTGCCAGCAGCGTAGCGGGAGGGCCAGAGCAGTTCTTC. Full variable domain (outside the CDR3, taken from reference TRBV9 and TRBJ2-1): DSGVTQTPKHLITATGQRVTLRCSPRSGDLSVYWYQQSLDQGLQFLIQYYNGEERAKGNILERFSAQQFPDLHSELNLSSLELGDSALYFCASSVAGGPEQFFGPGTRLTVL.